A single sample gave rise to the 24 T cell receptor beta chains below, sequenced in a study of blood T cells in healthy people across ages. It was with a sample-barcoded 5' primer and a J-beta primer mix that a second PCR of roughly 7 to 12 cycles was run. TCRdb used MiXCR to reprocess the 5' RACE reads, holding one entry per CDR3 protein. The sample includes 1.6 million or so distinct CDR3 sequences, roughly a third of them seen just once. Sample: blood. The receptors derive from a woman in her twenties or thirties in good health.

This sequence joins TRBV12-3 or TRBV12-4 and TRBJ1-4; TRBD1 matches at 9 bases. Losses at the gene ends were 6 bases for V and 1 base for J; bases not matched to a gene: 9. This CDR3 contains 17 residues. This chain's CDR3 is CASRRTGETITNEKLFF. DNA of the CDR3: TGTGCCAGCAGGAGGACAGGGGAAACAATAACTAATGAAAAACTGTTTTTT.

This clonotype was found a few times. CDR3 sequence reads: CSWTANTEAFF. The DNA of the CDR3 is TGCAGTTGGACAGCGAACACTGAAGCTTTCTTT. This rearrangement joins TRBV20-1 to TRBJ1-1; D is perhaps TRBD1 (6 bases). CDR3 length equals 11 residues. Germline CDR1 and CDR2: DFQATT and SNEGSKA (reference sequence). Between the trimmed V and J ends, which lost 8 bases and 1 base, there was a span of 8 bases.

This clonotype came up a few times. This chain connects TRBV24-1 to TRBJ2-3; the match to TRBD1 covers 9 bases. Germline CDR1 KGHDR, CDR2 SFDVKD. The length of the CDR3 is 18 residues. Trimming took 2 bases from V and 0 from J; bases not matched to a gene: 8. The CDR3 protein is CATSDSTGGGASTDTQYF. The CDR3 bases are TGTGCCACCAGTGATTCGACAGGGGGGGGAGCTAGCACAGATACGCAGTATTTT.

The rearrangement joins TRBV11-3 to TRBJ2-1; D tentatively reads TRBD1 or TRBD2 (5 bases each). CDR1 is SGHNT, CDR2 YENEEA, per germline. The CDR3 consists of 15 residues. V dropped 3 bases and J dropped 8 bases, with 17 bases sitting between them. The CDR3 DNA reads as TGTGCCAGCAGCTTGGGGACGGGTGCGAGGGATGAGCAGTTCTTC. Its translation is CASSLGTGARDEQFF.

This clonotype occurred a few times. The chain uses TRBV9 and TRBJ2-5; 10 bases fit TRBD2. The CDR3 contains 17 residues. V trimming: 0 bases; J trimming: 4 bases; junction bases outside the gene matches: 9. Germline assignment: CDR1 SGDLS and CDR2 YYNGEE. CDR3 protein: CASSVGGSGGAAETQYF. CDR3 sequence (DNA): TGTGCCAGCAGCGTAGGAGGGAGCGGGGGGGCTGCAGAGACCCAGTACTTC.

V usage is TRBV27 and J usage is TRBJ2-1; 11 nucleotides match TRBD2. The CDR3 is 15 residues long. Trimming cost V 7 bases and J 6 bases; bases outside gene matches: 8. The V gene's germline CDR1 is MNHEY and CDR2 SMNVEV (reference sequence). CDR3 DNA sequence: TGTGCCAGCACCTTGGGGACTAGCGGACTCAATGAGCAGTTCTTC. Translated: CASTLGTSGLNEQFF.

This clonotype was seen a handful of times. This sequence joins TRBV30 and TRBJ2-7; perhaps TRBD1 as D (6 bases). The CDR3 has 15 residues. The germline V and J ends were trimmed by 0 bases and 8 bases, with 20 bases remaining between them. Germline CDR1 reads GTSNPN; CDR2 reads SVGIG (reference sequence). The CDR3 bases are TGTGCCTGGAGTGTAAGGCCGGGCCAGGGGACCCAGCAGTACTTC. Its translation: CAWSVRPGQGTQQYF.

This chain links TRBV18 with TRBJ2-3; no firm D call. V lost 6 bases to trimming and J lost 2 bases, with 18 bases between them. Germline V gives CDR1 KGHSH, CDR2 LQKENI. The length of the CDR3 is 16 residues. The CDR3 sequence: CASSPRARQLTDTQYF. CDR3 nucleotide sequence: TGTGCCAGCTCGCCCCGGGCGAGACAACTCACAGATACGCAGTATTTT.

The chain joins TRBV27 to TRBJ1-4; 7 bases map to TRBD1. CDR3 size: 15 residues. J was trimmed by 9 bases and V by 6 bases; bases with no gene match: 13. Germline lookup yields CDR1 MNHEY and CDR2 SMNVEV (reference sequence). CDR3 nucleotides: TGTGCCAGCAGACTCAGGGGGGAGGGCAATAAAAAACTGTTTTTT. Translation gives CASRLRGEGNKKLFF.

J is TRBJ2-7 and V is TRBV12-3 or TRBV12-4; 14 nucleotides align to TRBD2. The V segment lost 6 bases and the J segment 6 bases; nucleotides outside the gene matches: 4. The CDR3 runs 14 residues. The CDR3 sequence: CASRGTSGSREQYF. In nucleotides, the CDR3 is TGTGCCAGCAGAGGGACTAGCGGGAGCCGCGAGCAGTACTTC.

The V gene is TRBV5-6, the J gene TRBJ2-4; 8 bases align to TRBD1. J was trimmed by 16 bases and V by 1 base; bases with no gene match: 7. Per germline, CDR1 SGHDT and CDR2 YYEEEE. This CDR3 contains 12 residues. This chain's CDR3 is CASSLTGGEVYF. CDR3 nucleotides: TGTGCCAGCAGCTTGACAGGGGGTGAGGTCTACTTC.

The J gene is TRBJ2-4, the V gene TRBV15; 8 bases are shared with TRBD2. The J call may be mistaken, given a closer DNA end match to TRBJ2-7. The CDR3 spans 15 residues. Germline CDR1 is LNHNV and CDR2 is YYDKDF (reference sequence). The CDR3 sequence: CATSRVRGGPYEQYF. CDR3 nucleotide sequence: TGTGCCACCAGCAGAGTTCGGGGGGGCCCCTACGAGCAGTACTTC.

Regarding this clonotype: This could be a read error, since a much larger clone is one nucleotide away. This chain connects TRBV7-2 to TRBJ2-7; D uncertain. This CDR3 has 15 residues. Between the trimmed V and J ends, which lost 2 bases and 0 bases, there was a span of 11 bases. Germline V gene sequence: CDR1 SGHTA, CDR2 FQGNSA. Here the CDR3 DNA reads TGTGCCAGCAGCTTATTTGCCGGGCCCTCCTACGAGCAGTACTTC. Translation: CASSLFAGPSYEQYF.

This clonotype was seen only a few times. This chain's CDR3 is CASSLRGSGNTIYF. In DNA, the CDR3 is TGTGCCAGCAGTTTACGAGGCTCTGGAAACACCATATATTTT. The chain has TRBV12-3 or TRBV12-4 and TRBJ1-3; D is unresolved. This CDR3 contains 14 residues. Trimming took off 2 bases at V and 0 bases at J, with 5 bases between the two ends.

The rearrangement links TRBV3-1 to TRBJ2-4, with 7 bases aligning to TRBD2. The length of the CDR3 is 15 residues. Germline trimming cut 5 bases from V and 8 bases from J; bases unmatched to any gene: 12. Per the germline V gene, CDR1 is LGHDT and CDR2 is YNNKEL (reference sequence). The CDR3 nucleotides read TGTGCCAGCAGCGTAGCTCACGGGGCGGGGGACATTCAGTACTTC. Its translation is CASSVAHGAGDIQYF.

This clonotype was seen at least ten times. DNA of the CDR3: TGTGCCAGCAGTCGGGGGACTAGCGGTTACGCCTACGAGCAGTACTTC. The encoded protein is CASSRGTSGYAYEQYF. The J gene is TRBJ2-7, the V gene TRBV12-3 or TRBV12-4, with 11 bases matching TRBD2. This CDR3 is built from 16 residues. Trimming took 5 bases from V and 2 from J; bases not matched to a gene: 8.

This chain uses TRBV6-1 with TRBJ2-7; 11 positions agree with TRBD1. V shed 7 bases and J 5 bases; nucleotides not matched to a gene: 10. The CDR3 is made up of 15 amino acids. Germline values: CDR1 MNHNS, CDR2 SASEGT. CDR3 sequence (DNA): TGTGCCAGCACCGGCCGGACAGGGGGCTCGAACGAGCAGTACTTC. Protein product: CASTGRTGGSNEQYF.

The sample holds a few counts of this clonotype. The chain uses TRBV20-1 and TRBJ1-2, with D possibly being TRBD1 (6 bases). Germline loops: CDR1 DFQATT, CDR2 SNEGSKA (reference sequence). The CDR3 loop spans 13 amino acids. The V end lost 4 bases, the J end lost 6 bases, and 15 bases lay between the germline ends. This CDR3 reads CSATRGGRDGYTF. In DNA form, the CDR3 reads TGCAGTGCTACTAGAGGGGGGCGTGATGGCTACACCTTC.

This clonotype came up a few times. This chain uses TRBV20-1 with TRBJ2-3, with TRBD2 identical over 12 bases. Per the germline V gene, CDR1 is DFQATT and CDR2 is SNEGSKA (reference sequence). The CDR3 loop spans 17 amino acids. Trimming at V came to 6 bases and at J to 2 bases, leaving 12 bases not matched to a gene. CDR3 residues: CSARTSGTELITDTQYF. DNA for the CDR3: TGCAGTGCCAGGACTAGCGGGACTGAACTAATCACAGATACGCAGTATTTT.

This clonotype was seen repeatedly, ten times or more. J is TRBJ1-2 and V is TRBV20-1; 8 nucleotides agree with TRBD1. The CDR3 length is 13 residues. CDR1 DFQATT and CDR2 SNEGSKA come from the germline V gene (reference sequence). Germline trimming cut 3 bases from V and 6 bases from J; bases unmatched to any gene: 6. The CDR3 region has the DNA TGCAGTGCTAGGGCTACAGGGGGGCATGGCTACACCTTC. Translating it yields CSARATGGHGYTF.

The genes are TRBV6-4 and TRBJ2-4, with D hard to call. V lost 7 bases and J lost 3, with 7 bases in between. This CDR3 is 12 amino acids long. Germline V CDR1 and CDR2: MRHNA, SNTAGT. CDR3: CASMVGKNIQYF. CDR3 nucleotide sequence: TGTGCCAGCATGGTGGGCAAAAACATTCAGTACTTC.

This clonotype appeared a few times. The chain couples TRBV15 to TRBJ1-1; 7 bases map to TRBD1. Per germline, CDR1 LNHNV and CDR2 YYDKDF (reference sequence). This CDR3 is 14 amino acids long. Trimming at V came to 3 bases and at J to 5 bases, leaving 6 bases not matched to a gene. The CDR3 loop is CATSRTGPGTEAFF. DNA for the CDR3: TGTGCCACCAGCAGGACAGGGCCAGGAACTGAAGCTTTCTTT.

This clonotype was seen a handful of times. The rearrangement joins TRBV7-9 to TRBJ1-4, with D uncertain. Germline CDR1 reads SEHNR; CDR2 reads FQNEAQ (reference sequence). The CDR3 is 13 residues long. V was cut by 5 bases and J by 8 bases, with 12 bases left in between. The CDR3 DNA is TGTGCCAGCAGCCCCCGGGTAGAGGAAAAACTGTTTTTT. Translating gives CASSPRVEEKLFF.

A few counts support this clonotype. V gene TRBV9 combines with J gene TRBJ2-1, with TRBD2 identical over 10 bases. The CDR3 covers 15 residues. V shed 4 bases and J 9 bases; nucleotides not matched to a gene: 10. The germline gives CDR1 SGDLS, CDR2 YYNGEE. CDR3 coding DNA: TGTGCCAGCAGCCCAGGGACTAGCGTAAGGGGTGAGCAGTTCTTC. Its translation is CASSPGTSVRGEQFF.